The source of this T cell receptor (beta chain) is a study of neurological immune-mediated disorders. Study-level results: HTLV-1-associated myelopathy had the most TCR clonal expansion, whereas multiple sclerosis had the least (lower than in healthy controls). No expanded-clone CDR3 amino acid sequence recurred across subjects, suggesting private TCR-beta repertoires.

This clonotype appeared many times. Its antigen is not identified. Time point described: longitudinal time-point 1 (baseline). Trimming took off 3 bases at V and 0 bases at J, with 9 bases between the two ends. There are 14 residues in the CDR3. From germline, CDR1 is LGHNA and CDR2 YSLEER. A 10-nucleotide random UMI tagged transcripts in template-switch 5'RACE cDNA synthesis. Per sequencing run, 15-18 subjects together gave over 160 million TCR-beta sequences. Via MiXCR, TCRdb re-called the 5' RACE reads, giving one row per CDR3 protein. The data show about 49,000 distinct CDR3 sequences, with about a tenth seen just once and under 2% held by the top ten.

The receptor comes from a woman aged 35 to 49 in good health. The sequencing input was PBMCs. The chain joins TRBV4-3 to TRBJ2-7; no clear D gene. The CDR3 reads CASSHEFDSYEQYF. CDR3 bases: TGCGCCAGCAGCCACGAATTCGACTCCTACGAGCAGTACTTC.